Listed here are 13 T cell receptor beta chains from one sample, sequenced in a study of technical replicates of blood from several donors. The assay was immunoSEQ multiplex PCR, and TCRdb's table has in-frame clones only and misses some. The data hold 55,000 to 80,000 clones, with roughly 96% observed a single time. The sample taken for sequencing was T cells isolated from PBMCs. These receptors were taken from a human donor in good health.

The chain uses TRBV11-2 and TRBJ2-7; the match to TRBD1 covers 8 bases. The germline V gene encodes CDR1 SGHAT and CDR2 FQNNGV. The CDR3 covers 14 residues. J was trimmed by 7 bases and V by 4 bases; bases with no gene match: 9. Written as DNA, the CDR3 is TGTGCCAGCAGCTCCCAGGGGGCGACGGGAGAGCAGTACTTC. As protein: CASSSQGATGEQYF.

CDR3 DNA sequence: TGTGCCAGCTTCGGACAGGGTGTTTCGAATACGCAGTATTTT. Its translation is CASFGQGVSNTQYF. The V gene is TRBV2, the J gene TRBJ2-3; 8 nucleotides line up with TRBD1. Germline CDR1 reads SNHLY; CDR2 reads FYNNEI. V was clipped by 8 bases and J by 7 bases; unmatched bases: 11. The CDR3 totals 14 residues.

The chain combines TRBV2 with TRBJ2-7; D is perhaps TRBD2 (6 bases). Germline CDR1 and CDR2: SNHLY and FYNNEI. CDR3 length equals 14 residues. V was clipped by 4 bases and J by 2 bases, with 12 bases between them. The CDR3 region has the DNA TGTGCCAGCAGTGCGTGGGGGGAGACCTACGAGCAGTACTTC. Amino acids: CASSAWGETYEQYF.

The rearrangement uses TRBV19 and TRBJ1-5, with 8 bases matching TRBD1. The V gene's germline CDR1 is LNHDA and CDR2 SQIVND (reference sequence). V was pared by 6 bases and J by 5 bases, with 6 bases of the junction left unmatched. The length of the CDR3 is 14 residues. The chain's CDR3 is CASSGQGKHQPQHF. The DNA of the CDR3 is TGTGCCAGTAGCGGACAGGGAAAACATCAGCCCCAGCATTTT.

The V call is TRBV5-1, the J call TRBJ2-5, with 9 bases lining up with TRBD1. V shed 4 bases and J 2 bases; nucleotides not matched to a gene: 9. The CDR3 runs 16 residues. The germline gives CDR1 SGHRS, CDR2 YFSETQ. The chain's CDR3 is CASSITGGSPQETQYF. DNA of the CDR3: TGCGCCAGCAGCATTACAGGGGGCTCACCGCAAGAGACCCAGTACTTC. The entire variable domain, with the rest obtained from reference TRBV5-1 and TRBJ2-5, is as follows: KAGVTQTPRYLIKTRGQQVTLSCSPISGHRSVSWYQQTPGQGLQFLFEYFSETQRNKGNFPGRFSGRQFSNSRSEMNVSTLELGDSALYLCASSITGGSPQETQYFGPGTRLLVL.

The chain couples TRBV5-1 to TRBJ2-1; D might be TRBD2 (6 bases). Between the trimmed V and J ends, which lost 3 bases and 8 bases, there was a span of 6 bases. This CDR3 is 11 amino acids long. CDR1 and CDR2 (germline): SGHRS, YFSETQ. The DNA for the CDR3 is TGCGCCAGCAGCTGGGGGGATGAGCAGTTCTTC. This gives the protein CASSWGDEQFF.

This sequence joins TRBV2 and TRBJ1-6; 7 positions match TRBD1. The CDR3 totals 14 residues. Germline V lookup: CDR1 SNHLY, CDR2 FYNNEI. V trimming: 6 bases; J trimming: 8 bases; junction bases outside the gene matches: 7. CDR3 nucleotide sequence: TGTGCCAGCAGCGACGACAGGGTATATTCACCCCTCCACTTT. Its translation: CASSDDRVYSPLHF.

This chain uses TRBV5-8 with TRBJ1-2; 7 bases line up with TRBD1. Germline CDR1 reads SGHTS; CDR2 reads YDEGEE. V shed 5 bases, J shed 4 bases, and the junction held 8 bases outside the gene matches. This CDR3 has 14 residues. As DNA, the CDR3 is TGTGCCAGCAGGTCGCCGGGACAGCCCTATGGCTACACCTTC. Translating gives CASRSPGQPYGYTF.

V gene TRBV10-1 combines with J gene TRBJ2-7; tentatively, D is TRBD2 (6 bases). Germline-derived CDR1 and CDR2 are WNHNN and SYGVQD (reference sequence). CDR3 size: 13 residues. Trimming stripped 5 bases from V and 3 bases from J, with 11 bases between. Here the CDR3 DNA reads TGCGCCAGCAGTCGACCCGGGAGCTACGAGCAGTACTTC. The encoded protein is CASSRPGSYEQYF.

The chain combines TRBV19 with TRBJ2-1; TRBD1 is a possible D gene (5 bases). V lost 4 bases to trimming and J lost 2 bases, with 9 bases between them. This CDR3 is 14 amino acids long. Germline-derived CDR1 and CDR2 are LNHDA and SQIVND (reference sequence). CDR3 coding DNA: TGTGCCAGTAGTACAGGGCTGACCTACAATGAGCAGTTCTTC. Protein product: CASSTGLTYNEQFF.

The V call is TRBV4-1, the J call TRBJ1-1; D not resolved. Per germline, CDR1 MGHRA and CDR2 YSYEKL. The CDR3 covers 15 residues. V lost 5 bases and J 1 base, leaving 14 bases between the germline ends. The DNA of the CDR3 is TGCGCCAGCAGCGCCCATCAGGTCGCGAACACTGAAGCTTTCTTT. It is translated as CASSAHQVANTEAFF.

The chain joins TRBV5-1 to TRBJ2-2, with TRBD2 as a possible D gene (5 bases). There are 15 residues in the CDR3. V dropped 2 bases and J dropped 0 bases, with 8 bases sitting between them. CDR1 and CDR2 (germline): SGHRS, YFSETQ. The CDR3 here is CASSFGDSNTGELFF. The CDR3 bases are TGCGCCAGCAGCTTCGGGGATTCGAACACCGGGGAGCTGTTTTTT.

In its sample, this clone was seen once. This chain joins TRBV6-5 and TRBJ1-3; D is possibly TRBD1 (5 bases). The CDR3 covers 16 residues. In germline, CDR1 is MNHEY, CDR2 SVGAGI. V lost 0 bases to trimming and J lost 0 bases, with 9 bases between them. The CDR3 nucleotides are TGTGCCAGCAGTTACTCGGAGGGGAGCTCTGGAAACACCATATATTTT. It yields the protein CASSYSEGSSGNTIYF.